This is a list of T cell receptor beta chains from one sample in a study of T cells in Graves' hyperthyroidism and ophthalmopathy. TCRdb called the multiplex PCR reads again in MiXCR, with one record for every CDR3 protein. The table lists approximately 380,000 distinct CDR3 sequences, approximately 19% of them singletons. The material sequenced was blood. These receptors came from a woman under 30 with Graves' hyperthyroidism. The conserved cysteine and the conserved F or W are not part of the CDR3 here. The D gene is left open where the match is weak. Not every row has a clone size; where given, it reads once, few, many or a size class.

TRBV12-3/TRBV12-4 | many | NA | ASNSQGHGYT
TRBV9 | many | NA | ASSVGGGETYEQY
TRBV11-1 | NA | NA | ASGRTYEQY
TRBV2 | many | NA | ASFRRYTGELF
TRBV12-3/TRBV12-4 | many | NA | ASTQRQVDQPQH
TRBV28 | many | TRBD1 | ASRGQGPRGTEAF
TRBV7-3 | many | NA | ASSLDYANTGELF
TRBV6-2/TRBV6-3 | many | NA | ASRSTADYGYT
TRBV6-1 | many | TRBD1 | ASSKSGGSGANVLT
TRBV12-3/TRBV12-4 | NA | TRBD1 | ASRDREVTEAF
TRBV20-1 | many | NA | SVQGGYEQY
TRBV6-1 | NA | TRBD2 | ASSPTSGGKETQY
TRBV12-3/TRBV12-4 | many | NA | ASSLAGSADQPQH
TRBV2 | few | NA | ASRAGAPYEQY
TRBV12-3/TRBV12-4 | NA | NA | ASSLNRVSYGNT
TRBV11-2 | NA | TRBD2 | ASSFLAGGIAYEQY
TRBV6-1 | many | NA | ASSELLETWETQY
TRBV10-1 | many | TRBD1 | ARPPTGSASGDQPQH
TRBV6-2/TRBV6-3 | NA | NA | ASSYGERGWTDTQY
TRBV28 | many | TRBD1 | ASRLPGQGSGYT
TRBV28 | many | NA | ASSLPWAQPQH
TRBV7-8 | many | TRBD2 | ASSFSGVEGTQY
TRBV4-2 | many | NA | ASSQDLHPAEQY
TRBV6-1 | many | TRBD1 | ASSEVGTGRGETQY
TRBV12-3/TRBV12-4 | NA | NA | ASSFLARRPYEQY
TRBV13 | NA | NA | ASSSRDARSLSGNTIY
TRBV12-3/TRBV12-4 | many | TRBD1 | ASSTGQVQPQH
TRBV5-1 | few | TRBD1 | ASSLDGTGLT
TRBV24-1 | many | TRBD2 | ATSDPQAGDQETQY
TRBV5-1 | many | NA | ASKDSPMNTEAF
TRBV10-2 | many | NA | ASSEYWDTEAF
TRBV6-1 | many | NA | ASRERDGNYGYT
TRBV11-2 | NA | TRBD2 | ASSDRAGALNTGELF
TRBV30 | NA | NA | AWSDFLNSPLH
TRBV12-3/TRBV12-4 | many | NA | ASSYRVGGYT
TRBV7-8 | many | TRBD1 | ASSLVGTGGTGELF
TRBV12-3/TRBV12-4 | NA | NA | ASSLPDSQETQY
TRBV12-3/TRBV12-4 | many | NA | ASGRDPGASYEQY
TRBV18 | many | TRBD1 | ASSPGTDMNTEAF
TRBV20-1 | many | NA | SARDSTARAF
TRBV14 | few | NA | ASSPGGGLYGYT
TRBV12-3/TRBV12-4 | many | NA | ASSLALPSSYNEQF
TRBV11-3 | many | NA | ASSSRTGGGKETQY
TRBV4-1 | many | NA | ASSQSGTWTAINYGYT
TRBV18 | few | NA | ASTSGGNQPQH
TRBV27 | NA | TRBD2 | ASSMSIGGGDEQY
TRBV20-1 | many | NA | SAPPQPGQLNYGYT
TRBV19 | NA | TRBD2 | ASRTFGGGEETQY
TRBV4-1 | many | NA | ASSRLNQGKETQY
TRBV24-1 | many | TRBD2 | ATSDIGTSGGHQETQY
TRBV18 | NA | NA | ASSPQGTLRDTEAF